This T cell receptor (beta chain) was sequenced in a study of cytomegalovirus exposure and HLA in healthy donors. Study summary: An early release of data contained approximately 85 million unique TCRs, which came from HLA-typed donors. Genotyping showed roughly 83% of hundreds of donors falling in the Caucasian-associated ancestry cluster.

For this clone: Its target is unknown.

The study's findings and limits: What was likely a sequencing artifact was a cluster of highly shared sequence variants.

Both 60 Vbeta primers and 13 Jbeta primers went into the PCR. TCRdb's table, derived via immunoSEQ multiplex PCR, lists solely in-frame clones and lacks some. Among approximately 170,000 clones listed, 60% to 80% were seen once. The CDR3 loop spans 15 amino acids. Germline V gene sequence: CDR1 SGHTA, CDR2 FQGNSA. Germline trimming cut 7 bases from V and 3 bases from J; bases unmatched to any gene: 7. The clonotype comes from a woman between 18 and 29 years old in good health and CMV-seronegative. The J gene is TRBJ1-2, the V gene TRBV7-2, with 11 bases aligning to TRBD1. Sequencing used PBMCs. CDR3 in DNA: TGTGCCAGCAACGTAAGGACAGGGGGCGACTATGGCTACACCTTC. The encoded protein is CASNVRTGGDYGYTF.